These T cell receptor beta chains were read from a single sample in a study of blood T cell repertoires in COVID-19. TCRdb keeps only in-frame clones here, not all; method: immunoSEQ multiplex PCR. The table includes 65,000 to 70,000 clones, roughly 82% detected once. Source material: peripheral blood. These receptors were taken from a man older than 75 with active COVID-19. CDR3s include the opening cysteine and the closing phenylalanine or tryptophan. D genes are given only for firm matches. Only some rows state a clone size, as once, few, many or a class for expanded clones.

j_call v_call clone_size d_call cdr3_nt cdr3_aa
TRBJ2-1 TRBV3-1/TRBV3-2 NA TRBD1 TGTGCCAGCAGCCAAGATTCTGGGGACAGTTTCTACAATGAGCAGTTCTTC CASSQDSGDSFYNEQFF
TRBJ2-1 TRBV19 NA TRBD2 TGTGCCAGTACCAGTACTAGCGTTAGCTCCTACAATGAGCAGTTCTTC CASTSTSVSSYNEQFF
TRBJ2-1 TRBV19 NA TRBD2 TGTGCCAGTAGTATCATAAGCGGGGGGAGGAATGAGCAGTTCTTC CASSIISGGRNEQFF
TRBJ2-4 TRBV6-2/TRBV6-3 few NA TGTGCCAGCAGTTACTCGAGTTTCTCTGTGCGCCCAATTCAGTACTTC CASSYSSFSVRPIQYF
TRBJ2-7 TRBV5-6 NA TRBD1 TGTGCCAGCAGCTTGGGGGGGACAGGGGCCTACGAGCAGTACTTC CASSLGGTGAYEQYF
TRBJ1-2 TRBV6-6 NA TRBD1 TGTGCCACCCGACAGGGGGTTAACTATGGCTACACCTTC CATRQGVNYGYTF
TRBJ2-1 TRBV25-1 NA TRBD1 TGTGCCAGCAGGGACAGGGAATACAATGAGCAGTTCTTC CASRDREYNEQFF
TRBJ1-2 TRBV18 NA NA TGTGCCAGCTCACCGCCGGACATGACCACCCACTATGGCTACACCTTC CASSPPDMTTHYGYTF
TRBJ2-5 TRBV16 NA TRBD2 TGTGCCAGCAGCCTTGACCGCGGACTAGCGGGAGAGACCCAGTACTTC CASSLDRGLAGETQYF
TRBJ1-6 TRBV6-5 NA NA TGTGCCAGCAGTTACTCTTACAGGGTAGATTCACCCCTCCACTTT CASSYSYRVDSPLHF
TRBJ1-2 TRBV5-6 NA NA TGTGCCAGCAGCTCCATCGACAGCCTCCTCTATGGCTACACCTTC CASSSIDSLLYGYTF
TRBJ2-3 TRBV7-2 NA TRBD1 TGTGCCAGCAGCTCACGGACAGGGTCGGGCACAGATACGCAGTATTTT CASSSRTGSGTDTQYF
TRBJ1-2 TRBV27 NA NA TGTGCCAGCAGTTTACTGGGCAGACCTCATGGCTACACCTTC CASSLLGRPHGYTF
TRBJ2-1 TRBV11-2 NA NA TGTGCCAGCAGCTCGGTATCAGGGAAGCGGTTCTTC CASSSVSGKRFF
TRBJ2-1 TRBV7-9 once TRBD2 TGTGCCAGCAGCCGAGGGACTAGCGGGGAGAGCTCCTACAATGAGCAGTTCTTC CASSRGTSGESSYNEQFF
TRBJ2-1 TRBV18 NA TRBD1 TGTGCCAGCTCAACCGGGACAGGCCCCTACAATGAGCAGTTCTTC CASSTGTGPYNEQFF
TRBJ1-1 TRBV11-2 NA NA TGTGCCAGCAGCCCCGGTATGAACACTGAAGCTTTCTTT CASSPGMNTEAFF
TRBJ2-3 TRBV6-2/TRBV6-3 NA TRBD2 TGTGCCAGCAGCTTTAGCGGGACAAGCACAGATACGCAGTATTTT CASSFSGTSTDTQYF
TRBJ2-1 TRBV21-1 NA NA TGTGCCAGCAGCAAAGCCGGGACAGGGGCCTACTACAATGAGCAGTTCTTC CASSKAGTGAYYNEQFF
TRBJ1-4 TRBV11-2 NA TRBD1 TGTGCCAGCAGCCGGGACAGGGAAGAAAAACTGTTTTTT CASSRDREEKLFF
TRBJ2-5 TRBV9 once NA TGTGCCAGCAGCGTACAGGGGGGAGGAGAGACCCAGTACTTC CASSVQGGGETQYF
TRBJ1-1 TRBV7-2 NA TRBD1 TGTGCCAGCAGCTTCACAGGGGGGGGGAACACTGAAGCTTTCTTT CASSFTGGGNTEAFF
TRBJ2-1 TRBV7-8 NA NA TGTGCCAGCAGGGTTCGGGGGAGCCATGAGCAGTTCTTC CASRVRGSHEQFF
TRBJ2-7 TRBV20-1 NA NA TGCAGTGCTAGAGTACAGTACGAGCAGTACTTC CSARVQYEQYF
TRBJ1-5 TRBV7-9 few TRBD1 TGTGCCAGCAGCTTAGGTAGACAGGGTCTCGGTTATAGCAATCAGCCCCAGCATTTT CASSLGRQGLGYSNQPQHF
TRBJ2-1 TRBV29-1 NA TRBD1 TGCAGCGTTGTGGGGGACAGAAGTTACAATGAGCAGTTCTTC CSVVGDRSYNEQFF
TRBJ2-1 TRBV20-1 NA TRBD2 TGCAGTGCTAGTCCAACTAGCGGGGGGCCGGGAGAGCAGTTCTTC CSASPTSGGPGEQFF
TRBJ1-5 TRBV3-1/TRBV3-2 once NA TGTGCCAGCAGCCCGATAGGGGGTAACCAGCCCCAGCATTTT CASSPIGGNQPQHF
TRBJ2-1 TRBV6-2/TRBV6-3 once TRBD1 TGTGCCAGCAGTCAAGGGGGACAGGGGGCGTTTAATGAGCAGTTCTTC CASSQGGQGAFNEQFF
TRBJ2-5 TRBV4-2 NA TRBD2 TGTGCCAGCAGCCCCACAGGGACTAGCGGGACGGGCGAGACCCAGTACTTC CASSPTGTSGTGETQYF
TRBJ1-5 TRBV28 NA NA TGTGCCAGCAGACGGCAGGGTGTGAGTCAGCCCCAGCATTTT CASRRQGVSQPQHF
TRBJ2-7 TRBV7-2 NA TRBD2 TGTGCCAGCAGGGCGGGGGGGCTCACCTACGAGCAGTACTTC CASRAGGLTYEQYF
TRBJ1-1 TRBV27 NA TRBD1 TGTGCCAGCAAAAAGGACAGGGGGGGCACTGAAGCTTTCTTT CASKKDRGGTEAFF
TRBJ1-4 TRBV7-2 NA TRBD1 TGTGCCAGCAGCTTCCGGGACAGGGGGCGAAGTAATGAAAAACTGTTTTTT CASSFRDRGRSNEKLFF
TRBJ2-1 TRBV6-5 NA NA TGTGCCAGCAGTTCGGGTTACGTAAGCTACAATGAGCAGTTCTTC CASSSGYVSYNEQFF
TRBJ2-2 TRBV9 medium-sized TRBD1 TGTGCCAGCAGCCCTCCGACCCGGGACAGGGACTTGGAGCTGTTTTTT CASSPPTRDRDLELFF
TRBJ1-2 TRBV2 NA NA TGTGCCAGCAGTGAACAGGTGGACAGCTACTATGGCTACACCTTC CASSEQVDSYYGYTF
TRBJ2-6 TRBV7-2 NA TRBD1 TGTGCCAGCAGCTTAAGAGGACAGGGGACTGGGGCCAACGTCCTGACTTTC CASSLRGQGTGANVLTF
TRBJ2-7 TRBV5-1 once NA TGCGCCAGCAGCCCGATTAGGGAGCAAAGCTACGAGCAGTACTTC CASSPIREQSYEQYF
TRBJ2-7 TRBV6-2/TRBV6-3 NA NA TGTGCCAGCAGCCATCAACCAGCAGGCTCCCACGAGCAGTACTTC CASSHQPAGSHEQYF
TRBJ2-7 TRBV7-2 few NA TGTGCCAGCAGCTCATACGGGACTTCTCAGTACTTC CASSSYGTSQYF
TRBJ2-5 TRBV7-9 NA TRBD2 TGTGCCAGCAGCTTAGGACTAGCGGGGGGTCCGCAGACCCAGTACTTC CASSLGLAGGPQTQYF
TRBJ2-3 TRBV21-1 NA NA TGTGCCAGCAGCAAAGCGCGTCGTACTAGCAGATGCACAGATACGCAGTATTTT CASSKARRTSRCTDTQYF
TRBJ1-2 TRBV9 few NA TGTGCCAGCAGCGTAGCTAGGAGTCAACCGACCTTC CASSVARSQPTF
TRBJ1-3 TRBV6-6 NA NA TGTGCCAGCACAGGAACAAACACCATATATTTT CASTGTNTIYF
TRBJ2-3 TRBV10-3 NA NA TGTGCCATCAGTGAGTCGACTAGTCAGGGTACGCAGTATTTT CAISESTSQGTQYF
TRBJ2-2 TRBV7-6 many TRBD2 TGTGCCAGCAGCCGCGGGGGGACTTCCACCGGGGAGCTGTTTTTT CASSRGGTSTGELFF
TRBJ2-7 TRBV4-3 NA TRBD1 TGCGCCAGCAGCCAAGAAGGGACAGGGGTCTACGAGCAGTACTTC CASSQEGTGVYEQYF
TRBJ1-5 TRBV2 NA NA TGTGCCAGCAGTGCAGACAGGTATAGCAATCAGCCCCAGCATTTT CASSADRYSNQPQHF
TRBJ2-7 TRBV5-5 NA NA TGTGCCAGCAGCTTTAGTGGGGCGACCTCCTACGAGCAGTACTTC CASSFSGATSYEQYF
TRBJ1-2 TRBV2 many NA TGTGCCAGCATAGCTAACTATGGCTACACCTTC CASIANYGYTF
TRBJ1-2 TRBV28 NA NA TGTGCCAGCAGTACCCCCCAGGGGGGCTACACCTTC CASSTPQGGYTF
TRBJ1-2 TRBV3-1/TRBV3-2 NA TRBD1 TGTGCCAGCAGCCATCTCCCCGGGAACAGGGGGGTCGTCGGCTATGGCTACACCTTC CASSHLPGNRGVVGYGYTF
TRBJ2-5 TRBV2 NA TRBD2 TGTGCCAACTCGGGACTAGCGGGAGATTATGAAGAGACCCAGTACTTC CANSGLAGDYEETQYF
TRBJ2-7 TRBV27 NA NA TGTGCCAGCAGTCTAAAAGCGAGCTCCTACGAGCAGTACTTC CASSLKASSYEQYF
TRBJ1-1 TRBV18 NA NA TGTGCCAGCTCACCCAGACGGGGGGACGCTGAAGCTTTCTTT CASSPRRGDAEAFF